This T cell receptor beta chain appears in the sequencing data of a study of memory CD4+ T cells and cytomegalovirus serostatus. Across the whole study: Healthy Belgian adult donors included several CMV-positive and about two dozen CMV-negative people.

Single viable CD3+CD4+CD8-CD45RO+ cells were sorted as the memory CD4+ T cells. CMV serostatus came from serum IgG against pp150, pp28, p38, p52. In the case of this clone: No antigen is known for it.

Generated by immunoSEQ multiplex PCR, the TCRdb table keeps only in-frame clones and is missing some. The table has just over 45,000 clones, around 74% seen once. This CDR3 spans 14 amino acids. CDR1 SEHNR and CDR2 FQNEAQ come from the germline V gene (reference sequence). Trimming took 6 bases from V and 3 from J, leaving 13 bases between them. Findings and caveats of the study: CD4+ memory repertoires contained about 40% of the roughly 150 reported CMV TCRbeta sequences.

Sequencing used memory CD4+ T cells from blood. This chain links TRBV7-9 with TRBJ2-3, with D uncertain. This TCR was recovered from an adult in good health and CMV-seronegative. CDR3 sequence (DNA): TGTGCCAGCAGATCCCAGGTGTGGACAGATACGCAGTATTTT. It encodes CASRSQVWTDTQYF.